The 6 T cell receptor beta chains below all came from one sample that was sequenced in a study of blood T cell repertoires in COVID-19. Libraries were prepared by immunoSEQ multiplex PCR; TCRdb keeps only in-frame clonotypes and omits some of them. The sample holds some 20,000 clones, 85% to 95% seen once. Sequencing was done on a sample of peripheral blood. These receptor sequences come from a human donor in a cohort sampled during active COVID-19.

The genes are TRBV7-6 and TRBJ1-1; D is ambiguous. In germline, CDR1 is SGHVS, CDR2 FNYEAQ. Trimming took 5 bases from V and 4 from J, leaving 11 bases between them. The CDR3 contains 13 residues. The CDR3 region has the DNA TGTGCCAGCAGCCTAACGAGGGCCACTGAAGCTTTCTTT. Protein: CASSLTRATEAFF.

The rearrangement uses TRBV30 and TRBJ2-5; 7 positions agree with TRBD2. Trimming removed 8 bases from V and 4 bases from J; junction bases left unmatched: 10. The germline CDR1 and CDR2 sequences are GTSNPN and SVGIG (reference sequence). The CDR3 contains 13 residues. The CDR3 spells CASKRDSLETQYF. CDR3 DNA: TGTGCCAGTAAGCGGGACTCCTTAGAGACCCAGTACTTC.

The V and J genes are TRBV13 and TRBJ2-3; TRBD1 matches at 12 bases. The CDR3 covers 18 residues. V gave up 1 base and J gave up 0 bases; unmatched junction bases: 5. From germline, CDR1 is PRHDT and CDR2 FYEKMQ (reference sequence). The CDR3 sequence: CASSLVGTGGSSTDTQYF. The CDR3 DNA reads TGTGCCAGCAGCTTAGTGGGGACAGGGGGCTCTAGCACAGATACGCAGTATTTT.

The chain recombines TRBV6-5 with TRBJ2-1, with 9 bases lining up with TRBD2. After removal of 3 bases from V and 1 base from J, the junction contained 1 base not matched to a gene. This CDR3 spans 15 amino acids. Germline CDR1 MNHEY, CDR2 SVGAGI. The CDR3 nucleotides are TGTGCCAGCAGTTATACTAGCGGGTCCTACAATGAGCAGTTCTTC. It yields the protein CASSYTSGSYNEQFF.

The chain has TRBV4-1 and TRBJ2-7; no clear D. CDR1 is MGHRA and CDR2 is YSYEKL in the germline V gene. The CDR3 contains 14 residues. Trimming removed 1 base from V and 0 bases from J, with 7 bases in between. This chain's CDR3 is CASSQVEASYEQYF. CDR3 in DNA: TGCGCCAGCAGCCAAGTCGAGGCCTCCTACGAGCAGTACTTC.

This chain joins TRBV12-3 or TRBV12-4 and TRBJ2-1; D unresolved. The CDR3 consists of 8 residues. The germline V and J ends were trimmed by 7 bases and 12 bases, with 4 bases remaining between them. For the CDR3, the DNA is TGTGCCAGCATCGGGCAGTTCTTC. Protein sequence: CASIGQFF.